The present T cell receptor beta chain was sequenced within a study of CD8+ T cells in alopecia areata. As for the study in general: Tofacitinib dosing lasted 6 to 18 months, which was then followed by 6 months off drug. Study-level points and caveats: Under tofacitinib, numerous expanded lesional clonotypes remained detectable in scalp and blood. Normal scalp showed lower clonality than lesional scalp, especially alopecia totalis/universalis.

Remarks on this clone: The antigen remains unidentified.

Treatment indicated: oral pan-JAK inhibitor, 5-10 mg twice daily. cDNA reverse transcribed from extracted RNA served as the sequencing template. The data were produced by immunoSEQ multiplex PCR, yet TCRdb's version contains in-frame clones alone and is incomplete. The sample includes about 220,000 clones, roughly 56% of them seen just once. The source material was CD4+ T cells sorted from blood, sampled at week 4, from a patient treated with tofacitinib. The origin of this receptor is a human donor with alopecia areata.

CDR3 sequence (DNA): TGTGCCAGCAGTGTTGGGGGTCCCTATACGCAGTATTTT. Its translation: CASSVGGPYTQYF. This sequence joins TRBV2 and TRBJ2-3; D might be TRBD1 or TRBD2, each matching 5 bases. CDR3 length: 13 residues. Per the germline V gene, CDR1 is SNHLY and CDR2 is FYNNEI. Trimming shortened V by 4 bases and J by 7 bases, and 12 bases separated the two germline ends.